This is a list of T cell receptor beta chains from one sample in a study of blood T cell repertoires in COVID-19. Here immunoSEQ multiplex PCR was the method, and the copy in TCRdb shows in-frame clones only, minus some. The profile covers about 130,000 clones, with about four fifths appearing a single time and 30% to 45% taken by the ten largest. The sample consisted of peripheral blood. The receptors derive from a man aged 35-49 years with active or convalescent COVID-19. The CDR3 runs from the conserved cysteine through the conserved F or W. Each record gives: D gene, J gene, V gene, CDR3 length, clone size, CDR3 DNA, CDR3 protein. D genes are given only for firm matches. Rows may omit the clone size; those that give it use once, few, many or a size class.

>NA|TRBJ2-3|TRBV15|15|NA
TGTGCCACCAGCAGGGACAGTAAAGCCACAGATACGCAGTATTTT
CATSRDSKATDTQYF
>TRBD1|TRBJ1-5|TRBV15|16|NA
TGTGCCACCAGCAGAGTGGGACAGGGGGCACAACAGCCCCAGCATTTT
CATSRVGQGAQQPQHF
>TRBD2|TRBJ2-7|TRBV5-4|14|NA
TGTGCCAGCACCTACCGGGACTACCCGGCCGAGCAGTACTTC
CASTYRDYPAEQYF
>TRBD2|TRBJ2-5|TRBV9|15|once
TGTGCCAGCAGCACCAGACTAGCGGGAGTGGAGACCCAGTACTTC
CASSTRLAGVETQYF
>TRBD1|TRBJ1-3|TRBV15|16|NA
TGTGCCACCACGGACAGGGCGGCCTTCTCTGGAAACACCATATATTTT
CATTDRAAFSGNTIYF
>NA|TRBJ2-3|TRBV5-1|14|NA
TGCGCCAGCAGCTTGGGACTAGAAGCAGATACGCAGTATTTT
CASSLGLEADTQYF
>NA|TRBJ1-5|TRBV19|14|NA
TGTGCCAGTAGCCGTAGCAGGGTACCTCAGCCCCAGCATTTT
CASSRSRVPQPQHF
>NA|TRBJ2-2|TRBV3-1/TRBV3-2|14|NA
TGTGCCAGCAGCCTAAACCGAGGTTTTGGGGAGCTGTTTTTT
CASSLNRGFGELFF
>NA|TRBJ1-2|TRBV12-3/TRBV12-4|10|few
TGTGCCAGCAGCCGTGACCGGGACACCTTC
CASSRDRDTF
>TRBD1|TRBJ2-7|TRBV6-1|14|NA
TGTGCCAGCAGTGAAACCTGGACAGGGGGCGAGCAGTACTTC
CASSETWTGGEQYF
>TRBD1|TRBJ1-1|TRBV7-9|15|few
TGTGCCAGCAGCTTAGGAACCCCGGGACAGGGTCGGGCTTTCTTT
CASSLGTPGQGRAFF